This T cell receptor (beta chain) stems from a study of blood T cell repertoires in COVID-19. Study information: PBMCs, B-cell-depleted T cells, or T cells provided the cDNA or gDNA that made up the material.

The CDR3 is made up of 12 amino acids. CDR1 SGDLS and CDR2 YYNGEE come from the germline V gene. Trimming removed 0 bases at V and 7 bases at J, with 7 bases between. Sequencing was performed with immunoSEQ multiplex PCR; in TCRdb, only in-frame clones are kept and a portion is missing. Of about 270,000 clones in the sample, about 88% were seen once. Those enrolled, adults aged about 18 to 89 years, came from fewer than 25 US areas. Clinical history reported by participants formed the basis on which cohorts were assigned. Recovered participants had two consecutive negative NP/OP PCR tests, healthcare professional clearance, or symptom resolution.

This TCR was sampled from a woman between 50 and 59 years old who had recovered from COVID-19. Input material: PBMCs or T cells enriched from blood (not recorded which). The V gene is TRBV9, the J gene TRBJ1-2, with D perhaps matching TRBD1 (5 bases). Here the CDR3 DNA reads TGTGCCAGCAGCGTAGGTCAGGGTGGCTACACCTTC. Residues: CASSVGQGGYTF.